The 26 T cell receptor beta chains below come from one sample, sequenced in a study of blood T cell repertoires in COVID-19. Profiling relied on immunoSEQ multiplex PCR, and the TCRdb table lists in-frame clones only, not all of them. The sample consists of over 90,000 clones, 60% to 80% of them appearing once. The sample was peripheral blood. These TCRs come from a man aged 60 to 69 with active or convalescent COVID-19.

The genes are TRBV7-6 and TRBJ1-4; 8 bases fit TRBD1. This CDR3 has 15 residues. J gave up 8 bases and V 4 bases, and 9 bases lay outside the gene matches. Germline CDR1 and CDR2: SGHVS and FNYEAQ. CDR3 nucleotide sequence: TGTGCCAGCAGCTCCGGACAGGGTGGAAGCGAAAAACTGTTTTTT. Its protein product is CASSSGQGGSEKLFF.

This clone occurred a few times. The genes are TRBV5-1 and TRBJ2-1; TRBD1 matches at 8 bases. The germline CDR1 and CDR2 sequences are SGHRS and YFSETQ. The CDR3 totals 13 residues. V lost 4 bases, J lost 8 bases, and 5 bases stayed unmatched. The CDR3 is CASSPGQGDEQFF. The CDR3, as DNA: TGCGCCAGCAGCCCCGGACAGGGTGATGAGCAGTTCTTC.

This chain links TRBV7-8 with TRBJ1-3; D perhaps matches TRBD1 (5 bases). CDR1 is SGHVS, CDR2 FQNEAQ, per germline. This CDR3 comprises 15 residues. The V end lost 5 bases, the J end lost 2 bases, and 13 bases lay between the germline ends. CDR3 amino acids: CASSQMGGTGNTIYF. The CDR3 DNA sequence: TGTGCCAGCAGCCAAATGGGGGGAACTGGAAACACCATATATTTT.

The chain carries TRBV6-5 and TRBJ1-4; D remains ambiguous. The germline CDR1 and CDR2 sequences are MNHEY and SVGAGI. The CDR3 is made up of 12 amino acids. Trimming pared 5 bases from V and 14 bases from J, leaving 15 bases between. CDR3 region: CASSRDSPRLFF. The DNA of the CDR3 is TGTGCCAGCAGTAGAGACTCCCCTCGCCTGTTTTTT.

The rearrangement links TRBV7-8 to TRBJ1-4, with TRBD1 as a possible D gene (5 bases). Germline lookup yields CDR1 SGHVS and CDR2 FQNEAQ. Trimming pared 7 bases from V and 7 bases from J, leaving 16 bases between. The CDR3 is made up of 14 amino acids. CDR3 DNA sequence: TGTGCCAGCACCATGGGGGGATCTGGTGAAAAACTGTTTTTT. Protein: CASTMGGSGEKLFF.

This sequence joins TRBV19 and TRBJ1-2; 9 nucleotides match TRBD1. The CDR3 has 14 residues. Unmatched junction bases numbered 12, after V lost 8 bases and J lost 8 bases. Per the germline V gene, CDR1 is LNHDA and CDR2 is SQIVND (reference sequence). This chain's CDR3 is CASSPTGGARGYTF. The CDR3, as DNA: TGTGCCAGTTCCCCCACAGGGGGCGCGAGGGGCTACACCTTC.

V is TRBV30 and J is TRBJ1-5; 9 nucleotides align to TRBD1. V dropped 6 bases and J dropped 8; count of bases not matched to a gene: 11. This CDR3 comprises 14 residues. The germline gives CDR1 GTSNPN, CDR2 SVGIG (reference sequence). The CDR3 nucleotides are TGTGCCTGCGAGGACAGGGGCGCGCCGAAGCCCCAGCATTTT. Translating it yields CACEDRGAPKPQHF.

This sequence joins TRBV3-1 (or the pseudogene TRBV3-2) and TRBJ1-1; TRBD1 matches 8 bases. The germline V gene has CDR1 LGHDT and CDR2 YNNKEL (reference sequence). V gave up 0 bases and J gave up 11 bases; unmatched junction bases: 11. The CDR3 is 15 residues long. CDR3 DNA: TGTGCCAGCAGCCAAGATGCCCGACAGGGGAGATACGCTTTCTTT. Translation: CASSQDARQGRYAFF.

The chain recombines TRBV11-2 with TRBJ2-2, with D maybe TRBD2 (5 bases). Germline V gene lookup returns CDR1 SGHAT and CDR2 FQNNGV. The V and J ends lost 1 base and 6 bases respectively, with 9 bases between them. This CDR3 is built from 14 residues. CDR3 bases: TGTGCCAGCAGCTTAGGAGGGATATCCGGGGAGCTGTTTTTT. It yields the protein CASSLGGISGELFF.

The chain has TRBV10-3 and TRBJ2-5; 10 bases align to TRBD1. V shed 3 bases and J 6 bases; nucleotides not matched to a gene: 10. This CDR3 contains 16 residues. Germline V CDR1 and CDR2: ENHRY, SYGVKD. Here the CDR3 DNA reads TGTGCCATCAGTGATAGCGGGACAGGGGAGGGCAAGACCCAGTACTTC. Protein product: CAISDSGTGEGKTQYF.

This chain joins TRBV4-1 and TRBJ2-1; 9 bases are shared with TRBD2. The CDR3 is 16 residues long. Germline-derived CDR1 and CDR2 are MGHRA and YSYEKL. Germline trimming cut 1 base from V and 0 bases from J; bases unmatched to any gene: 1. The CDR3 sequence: CASSQGLAVSYNEQFF. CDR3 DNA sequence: TGCGCCAGCAGCCAAGGACTAGCGGTCTCCTACAATGAGCAGTTCTTC.

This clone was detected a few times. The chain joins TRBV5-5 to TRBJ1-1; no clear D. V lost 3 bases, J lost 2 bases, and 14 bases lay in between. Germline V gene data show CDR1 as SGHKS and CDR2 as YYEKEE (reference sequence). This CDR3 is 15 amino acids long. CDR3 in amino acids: CASSSGRADNTEAFF. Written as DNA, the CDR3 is TGTGCCAGCAGCTCGGGAAGGGCAGATAACACTGAAGCTTTCTTT.

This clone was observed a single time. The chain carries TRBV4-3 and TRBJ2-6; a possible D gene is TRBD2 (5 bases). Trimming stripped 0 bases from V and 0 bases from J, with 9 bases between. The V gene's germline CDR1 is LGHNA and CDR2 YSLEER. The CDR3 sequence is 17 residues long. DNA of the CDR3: TGCGCCAGCAGCCAAGATGAGGGTCTCTCTGGGGCCAACGTCCTGACTTTC. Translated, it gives CASSQDEGLSGANVLTF.

CDR3 DNA sequence: TGTGCCAGCAGCTTGGGCAGGGGGCCTACAGATACGCAGTATTTT. Its protein product is CASSLGRGPTDTQYF. This sequence joins TRBV5-5 and TRBJ2-3; 8 bases line up with TRBD1. The CDR3 has 15 residues. J was trimmed by 3 bases and V by 0 bases; bases with no gene match: 3. CDR1 and CDR2 from the germline V gene are SGHKS and YYEKEE (reference sequence).

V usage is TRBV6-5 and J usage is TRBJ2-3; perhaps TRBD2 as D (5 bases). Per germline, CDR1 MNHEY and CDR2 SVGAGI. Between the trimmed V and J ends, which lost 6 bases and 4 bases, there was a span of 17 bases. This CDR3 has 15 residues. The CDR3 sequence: CASSRLGSQADTQYF. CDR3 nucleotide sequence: TGTGCCAGCAGCCGCCTTGGGAGCCAGGCAGATACGCAGTATTTT.

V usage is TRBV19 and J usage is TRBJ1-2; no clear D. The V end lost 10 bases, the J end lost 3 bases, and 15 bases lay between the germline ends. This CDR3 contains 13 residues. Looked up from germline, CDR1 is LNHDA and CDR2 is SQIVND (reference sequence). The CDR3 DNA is TGTGCCACCGCGCTAGGAAAGTACTATGGCTACACCTTC. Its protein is CATALGKYYGYTF.

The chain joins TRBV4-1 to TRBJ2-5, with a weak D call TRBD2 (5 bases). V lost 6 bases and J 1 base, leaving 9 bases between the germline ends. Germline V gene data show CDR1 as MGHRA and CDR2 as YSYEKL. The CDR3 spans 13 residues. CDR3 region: CASSKRPQETQYF. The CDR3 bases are TGCGCCAGCAGTAAGCGGCCCCAAGAGACCCAGTACTTC.

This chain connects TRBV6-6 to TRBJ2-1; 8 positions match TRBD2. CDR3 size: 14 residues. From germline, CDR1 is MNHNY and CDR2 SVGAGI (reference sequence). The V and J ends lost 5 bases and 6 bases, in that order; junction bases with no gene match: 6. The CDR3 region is CASSLTSERNEQFF. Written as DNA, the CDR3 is TGTGCCAGCAGTCTGACTAGCGAACGCAATGAGCAGTTCTTC.

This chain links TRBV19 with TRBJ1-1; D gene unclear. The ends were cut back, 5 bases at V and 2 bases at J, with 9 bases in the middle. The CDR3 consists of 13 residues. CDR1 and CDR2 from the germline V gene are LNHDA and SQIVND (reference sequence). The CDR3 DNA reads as TGTGCCAGTAGTCCCGCGGGAAACACTGAAGCTTTCTTT. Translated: CASSPAGNTEAFF. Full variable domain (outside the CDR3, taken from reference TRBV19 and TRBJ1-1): DGGITQSPKYLFRKEGQNVTLSCEQNLNHDAMYWYRQDPGQGLRLIYYSQIVNDFQKGDIAEGYSVSREKKESFPLTVTSAQKNPTAFYLCASSPAGNTEAFFGQGTRLTVV.

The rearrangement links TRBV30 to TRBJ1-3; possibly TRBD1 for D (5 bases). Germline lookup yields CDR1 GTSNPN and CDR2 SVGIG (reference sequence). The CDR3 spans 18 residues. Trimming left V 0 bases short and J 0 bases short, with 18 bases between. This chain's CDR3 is CAWSVRPGLQNSGNTIYF. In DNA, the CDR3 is TGTGCCTGGAGTGTACGACCGGGACTGCAAAACTCTGGAAACACCATATATTTT.

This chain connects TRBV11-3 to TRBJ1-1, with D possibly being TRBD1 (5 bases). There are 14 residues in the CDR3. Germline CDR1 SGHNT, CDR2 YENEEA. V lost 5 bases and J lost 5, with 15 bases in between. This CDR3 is CASSPTAGGTEAFF. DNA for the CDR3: TGTGCCAGCAGCCCAACTGCCGGGGGAACTGAAGCTTTCTTT.

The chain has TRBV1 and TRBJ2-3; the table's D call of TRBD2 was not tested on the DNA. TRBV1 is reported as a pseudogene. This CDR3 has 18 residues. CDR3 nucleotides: TGCACCAGCAGTCCGGGACTAGCGGGAGGGGTTGGCACAGATACGCAGTATTTT. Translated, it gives CTSSPGLAGGVGTDTQYF.

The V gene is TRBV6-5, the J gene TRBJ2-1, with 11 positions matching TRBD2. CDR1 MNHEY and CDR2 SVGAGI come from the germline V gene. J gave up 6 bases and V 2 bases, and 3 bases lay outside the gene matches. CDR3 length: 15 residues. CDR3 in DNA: TGTGCCAGCAGTTACACTAGCGGGAGTCTCAATGAGCAGTTCTTC. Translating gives CASSYTSGSLNEQFF.

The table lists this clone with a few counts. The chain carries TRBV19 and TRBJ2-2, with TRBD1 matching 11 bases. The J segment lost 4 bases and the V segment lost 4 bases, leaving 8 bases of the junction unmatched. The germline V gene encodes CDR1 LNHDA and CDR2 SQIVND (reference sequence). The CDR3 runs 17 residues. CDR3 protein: CASSRGQGAPGTGELFF. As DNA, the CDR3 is TGTGCCAGTAGTAGAGGACAGGGGGCGCCGGGCACCGGGGAGCTGTTTTTT.

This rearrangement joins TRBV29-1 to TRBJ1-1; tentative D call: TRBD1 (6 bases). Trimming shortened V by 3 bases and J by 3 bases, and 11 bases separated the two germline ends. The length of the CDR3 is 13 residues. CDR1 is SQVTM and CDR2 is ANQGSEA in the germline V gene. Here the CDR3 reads CSVDRGKDTEAFF. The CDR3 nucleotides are TGCAGCGTTGACAGGGGTAAGGACACTGAAGCTTTCTTT.

The CDR3 DNA sequence: TGTGCCAGCAGGGAGAGGTCCCGCATATATTTT. This sequence encodes CASRERSRIYF. The chain uses TRBV6-5 and TRBJ1-3; D is undetermined. CDR1 is MNHEY and CDR2 is SVGAGI in the germline V gene. Deletions cut 6 bases from V and 12 bases from J, with 12 bases between. There are 11 residues in the CDR3.